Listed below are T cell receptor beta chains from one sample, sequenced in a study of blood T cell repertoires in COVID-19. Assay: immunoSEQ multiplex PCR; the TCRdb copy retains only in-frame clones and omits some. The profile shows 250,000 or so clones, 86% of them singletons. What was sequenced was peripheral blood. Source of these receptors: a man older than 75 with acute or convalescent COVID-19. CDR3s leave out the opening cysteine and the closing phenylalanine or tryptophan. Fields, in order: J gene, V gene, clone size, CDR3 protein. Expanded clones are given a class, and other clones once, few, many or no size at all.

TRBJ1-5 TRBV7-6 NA ASSSRSGSNQPQH
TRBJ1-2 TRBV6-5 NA ASSQGVQGYGYT
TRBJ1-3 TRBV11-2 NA ASSPGQAFSAIY
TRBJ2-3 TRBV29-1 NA SVRTPNLSTDTQY
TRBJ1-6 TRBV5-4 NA ASSKGQFYNSPLH
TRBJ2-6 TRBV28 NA ASSFHPGLAGGSGANVLT
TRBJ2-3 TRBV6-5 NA ASSRLARTDTQY
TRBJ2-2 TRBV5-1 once ASALREGNTGELF
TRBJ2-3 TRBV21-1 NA ASSEAEAPSTDTQY
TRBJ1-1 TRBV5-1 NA ASSLDGQGSLNTEAF
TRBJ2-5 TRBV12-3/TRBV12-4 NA ASSFVSQETQY
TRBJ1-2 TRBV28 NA ASSLSEGNYGYT
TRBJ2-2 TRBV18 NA ASSPGTGRTGELF
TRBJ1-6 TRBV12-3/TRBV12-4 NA ASSGGNSPLH
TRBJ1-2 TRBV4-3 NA ASSQDPTDYGYT
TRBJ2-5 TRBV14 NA ASSPMTTLQETQY
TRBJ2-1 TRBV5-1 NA ASSLGGSGTSAYNEQF
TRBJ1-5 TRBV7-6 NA ASSPVVMGADQPQH
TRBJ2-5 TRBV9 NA ASSVGTLKETQY
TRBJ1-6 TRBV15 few ATSRGGQGVSPLH
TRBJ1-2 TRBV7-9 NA ASSLDRVGYGYT
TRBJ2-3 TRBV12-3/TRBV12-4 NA ASSPLPDTQY
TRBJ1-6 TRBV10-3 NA ASKGGRENSPLH
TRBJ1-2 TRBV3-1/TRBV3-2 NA ASSQGRNYGYT
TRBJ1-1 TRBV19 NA ASSRRGERAEAF
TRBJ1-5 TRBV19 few ASTEGAVQPQH
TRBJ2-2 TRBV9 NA ASSVAQLANTGELF
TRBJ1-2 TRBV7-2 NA ASSSGHSYGYT
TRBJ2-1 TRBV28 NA ASKGGTGGHTYNEQF
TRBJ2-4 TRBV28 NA ASSLQENIQY
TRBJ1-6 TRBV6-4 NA ASRGQIYSPLH
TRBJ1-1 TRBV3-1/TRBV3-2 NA ASSQDMRTEAF
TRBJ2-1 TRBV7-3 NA ASSPSADNYNEQF
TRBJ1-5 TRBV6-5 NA ASSIGQPNGSPQH
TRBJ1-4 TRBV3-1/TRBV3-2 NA ASSHTGAGEKLF
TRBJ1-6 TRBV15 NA ATSRGTRGGNSPLH
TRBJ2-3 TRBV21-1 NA ASSKEGWMPSGSPCTDTQY
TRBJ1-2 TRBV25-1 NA ASSAPGGRGYT
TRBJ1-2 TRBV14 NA ASSSPLGRQASDGYT
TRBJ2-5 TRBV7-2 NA ASSLGRGGPQETQY
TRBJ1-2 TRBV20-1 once SASTGDGYT
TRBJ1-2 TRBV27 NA ASSGQGFYGYT
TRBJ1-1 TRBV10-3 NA AARQGANVDTEAF
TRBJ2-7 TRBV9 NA ASSVGDREQSRQY
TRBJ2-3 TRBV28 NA ASRQLGQGVADTQY
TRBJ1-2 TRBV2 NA ASNGQYNYGYT
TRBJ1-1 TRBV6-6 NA ASSPPGNTEAF
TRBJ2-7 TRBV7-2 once ASSFLQVSEQY
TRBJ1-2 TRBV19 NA ASSTGGRGGYT
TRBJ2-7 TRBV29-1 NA SALTPGLTSSEQY
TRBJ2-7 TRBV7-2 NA ASSRPGQGAYEQY
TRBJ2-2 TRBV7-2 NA ASSVTSGGDTGELF
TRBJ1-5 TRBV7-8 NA ASSLGRNQPQH
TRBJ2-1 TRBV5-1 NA ASSEGQGIYNEQF
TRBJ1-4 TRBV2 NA ASNLDRGGEKLF
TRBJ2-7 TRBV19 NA ASSMREDHEQY
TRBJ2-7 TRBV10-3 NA VISPGSGNYEQY